This T cell receptor (beta chain) is drawn from a study of T cells in Graves' hyperthyroidism and ophthalmopathy. The wider study: The blood sample was taken at first diagnosis, before treatment began.

The CDR3 runs 15 residues. CDR1 MNHNY and CDR2 SVGAGI come from the germline V gene (reference sequence). The V segment lost 2 bases and the J segment 3 bases; nucleotides outside the gene matches: 5. The diagnostic basis comprised clinical symptoms, serum thyroxine and TRAb, thyroid ultrasound and orbital computed tomography. RNA transcripts served as the template for amplifying TCR beta CDR3 regions. First-round RT-PCR of the TCR CDR3 relied on the HTBI primer set. In TCRdb, the multiplex PCR reads were re-called with MiXCR into one record per CDR3 protein. The sample yields hundreds of thousands of distinct CDR3 sequences, less than 15% seen once. Study-level findings and limits: Ophthalmopathy was identified by the model a median around 6.9 months ahead of onset.

This clonotype was seen only a few times. As yet, its antigen is unknown. The sequence was obtained from a young woman with Graves' hyperthyroidism. This chain uses TRBV6-6 with TRBJ2-7; 9 bases line up with TRBD1. The sequenced material came from blood. The CDR3 region is CASSYAGGQGYEQYF. The CDR3 DNA reads TGTGCCAGCAGTTACGCCGGGGGACAGGGCTACGAGCAGTACTTC.